This T cell receptor (beta chain) was captured by sequencing in a study of blood T cell repertoires in COVID-19. Profiling relied on immunoSEQ multiplex PCR, and the TCRdb table lists in-frame clones only, not all of them. In the table there are more than 90,000 clones, around 83% of which are singletons. Germline assignment: CDR1 LGHDT and CDR2 YNNKEL (reference sequence). This CDR3 comprises 16 residues. Germline trimming cut 2 bases from V and 6 bases from J; bases unmatched to any gene: 5. The clonotype was recovered from a man between 70 and 80 years old with acute or convalescent COVID-19. The specimen sequenced was peripheral blood. The chain joins TRBV3-1 (or the pseudogene TRBV3-2) to TRBJ2-1; 12 nucleotides line up with TRBD2. The CDR3 here is CASSQMTGLAGNEQFF. CDR3 DNA sequence: TGTGCCAGCAGCCAAATGACGGGACTAGCGGGCAATGAGCAGTTCTTC.